The 32 T cell receptor beta chains reported below all come from one sample, sequenced in a study of T cell responses to AZD1222 COVID-19 vaccine. TCRdb's table, derived via immunoSEQ multiplex PCR, lists solely in-frame clones and lacks some. The sample contains 85,000 to 130,000 clones, almost 90% of which appear only once. Sequenced here: peripheral blood, sampled on day 0 of AZD1222 vaccination. These receptors were obtained from an adult in good health.

This clone was found once. This rearrangement joins TRBV29-1 to TRBJ2-3; 12 nucleotides agree with TRBD1. Germline loops: CDR1 SQVTM, CDR2 ANQGSEA. This CDR3 is built from 14 residues. The trim removed 6 bases at V and 6 bases at J, leaving 7 bases unmatched. DNA for the CDR3: TGCAGCGTGACACCGGGACAGGGGGCGGATACGCAGTATTTT. Translating gives CSVTPGQGADTQYF.

The J gene is TRBJ2-3, the V gene TRBV11-3; D gene uncertain. The V gene's germline CDR1 is SGHNT and CDR2 YENEEA. This CDR3 contains 12 residues. Trimming removed 5 bases from V and 4 bases from J, with 7 bases in between. In DNA form, the CDR3 reads TGTGCCAGCAGCACCCGGGCAGATACGCAGTATTTT. It specifies CASSTRADTQYF.

CDR3 DNA: TGTGCCAGCGGGGGACAGGACGATAATTCACCCCTCCACTTT. It encodes CASGGQDDNSPLHF. The rearrangement joins TRBV5-6 to TRBJ1-6; TRBD1 matches 8 bases. Trimming removed 7 bases from V and 5 bases from J; junction bases left unmatched: 5. The CDR3 length is 14 residues. Germline V lookup: CDR1 SGHDT, CDR2 YYEEEE.

V is TRBV25-1 and J is TRBJ1-1; D perhaps matches TRBD1 (5 bases). Looked up from germline, CDR1 is MGHDK and CDR2 is SYGVNS. The CDR3 spans 16 residues. The V end was cut by 0 bases, the J end by 1 base, with 12 bases between. In DNA, the CDR3 is TGTGCCAGCAGTGAATATAACGGCAGGGCGAACACTGAAGCTTTCTTT. Protein: CASSEYNGRANTEAFF.

The rearrangement uses TRBV5-1 and TRBJ2-2, with D perhaps given as TRBD1 or TRBD2 (5 bases each). Germline V CDR1 and CDR2: SGHRS, YFSETQ. V lost 1 base and J lost 4, with 11 bases in between. The CDR3 length is 15 residues. CDR3 amino acids: CASSLQGEGTGELFF. DNA for the CDR3: TGCGCCAGCAGCTTGCAGGGTGAGGGCACCGGGGAGCTGTTTTTT.

This chain uses TRBV11-2 with TRBJ1-2; D remains ambiguous. Trimming removed 4 bases at V and 8 bases at J, with 11 bases between. CDR1 SGHAT and CDR2 FQNNGV come from the germline V gene. The CDR3 totals 12 residues. The CDR3 reads CASSSSLGGYTF. DNA of the CDR3: TGTGCCAGCAGCTCCTCCCTAGGGGGCTACACCTTC.

The V gene is TRBV12-3 or TRBV12-4, the J gene TRBJ1-1; unclear D gene. CDR3 size: 11 residues. V shed 4 bases and J shed 6 bases, with 6 bases lying between them. The CDR3 DNA follows: TGTGCCAGCAGTTCAGTCGCTGAAGCTTTCTTT. Its translation is CASSSVAEAFF.

This clone has only one observation. The chain is built from TRBV12-3 or TRBV12-4 and TRBJ1-2; D is undetermined. Deletions cut 1 base from V and 7 bases from J, with 10 bases between. CDR3 length equals 13 residues. The CDR3 region has the DNA TGTGCCAGCAGTTTAGGACTGATATCTGGCTACACCTTC. Translated, it gives CASSLGLISGYTF.

The chain has TRBV19 and TRBJ1-5, with a possible D match to TRBD1 (5 bases). This CDR3 contains 16 residues. CDR1 is LNHDA and CDR2 is SQIVND in the germline V gene (reference sequence). V lost 3 bases, J lost 0 bases, and 12 bases lay in between. The chain's CDR3 is CASSIGTGNSNQPQHF. The DNA for the CDR3 is TGTGCCAGTAGTATCGGGACTGGGAATAGCAATCAGCCCCAGCATTTT.

This clone came up once. V and J are TRBV2 and TRBJ1-5; no firm D call. Germline-derived CDR1 and CDR2 are SNHLY and FYNNEI. The V end lost 3 bases, the J end lost 3 bases, and 9 bases lay between the germline ends. CDR3 length: 14 amino acids. The CDR3 spells CASSEKRDNQPQHF. CDR3 DNA sequence: TGTGCCAGCAGTGAGAAGCGGGACAATCAGCCCCAGCATTTT.

The chain couples TRBV28 to TRBJ2-1, with 7 bases that match TRBD2. This CDR3 is 14 amino acids long. V lost 5 bases and J lost 4; bases outside the gene matches: 5. The germline V gene encodes CDR1 MDHEN and CDR2 SYDVKM. The CDR3 DNA follows: TGTGCCAGCAGTCCTCTAGCGGAGTACAATGAGCAGTTCTTC. Amino acid sequence: CASSPLAEYNEQFF.

The chain combines TRBV19 with TRBJ2-1; the D is unclear. CDR1 is LNHDA and CDR2 is SQIVND in the germline V gene (reference sequence). Trimming took off 5 bases at V and 9 bases at J, with 17 bases between the two ends. The CDR3 loop spans 14 amino acids. CDR3 residues: CASSPLLGFGEQFF. The CDR3 region has the DNA TGTGCCAGTAGTCCCTTACTGGGATTTGGTGAGCAGTTCTTC.

The CDR3 spells CASSMGGSENIQYF. The CDR3 nucleotides read TGTGCCAGTAGTATGGGGGGGAGCGAAAACATTCAGTACTTC. The chain recombines TRBV19 with TRBJ2-4; 7 bases match TRBD2. Germline V gives CDR1 LNHDA, CDR2 SQIVND (reference sequence). CDR3 length: 14 amino acids. The trim removed 3 bases at V and 5 bases at J, leaving 4 bases unmatched. The variable domain in full, completed from reference TRBV19 and TRBJ2-4, reads DGGITQSPKYLFRKEGQNVTLSCEQNLNHDAMYWYRQDPGQGLRLIYYSQIVNDFQKGDIAEGYSVSREKKESFPLTVTSAQKNPTAFYLCASSMGGSENIQYFGAGTRLSVL.

V gene TRBV6-5 combines with J gene TRBJ1-5, with 7 positions matching TRBD1. Per germline, CDR1 MNHEY and CDR2 SVGAGI. This CDR3 contains 14 residues. J was trimmed by 3 bases and V by 6 bases; bases with no gene match: 5. Here the CDR3 reads CASSGQVDNQPQHF. The DNA of the CDR3 is TGTGCCAGCAGCGGACAGGTTGACAATCAGCCCCAGCATTTT.

The chain combines TRBV19 with TRBJ1-2; the match to TRBD1 covers 7 bases. Losses at the gene ends were 5 bases for V and 8 bases for J; bases not matched to a gene: 11. Germline V lookup: CDR1 LNHDA, CDR2 SQIVND (reference sequence). The CDR3 has 14 residues. This CDR3 is CASSVSTGSGGYTF. The DNA for the CDR3 is TGTGCCAGTAGTGTCTCGACAGGGTCAGGCGGCTACACCTTC.

This chain uses TRBV24-1 with TRBJ2-7; a weak D match, TRBD1 (6 bases). The CDR3 has 16 amino acids. Per germline, CDR1 KGHDR and CDR2 SFDVKD. V was trimmed by 0 bases and J by 4 bases, leaving 15 bases between them. The CDR3 DNA sequence: TGTGCCACCAGTGATTTGCAGGACAGAGATCCTTACGAGCAGTACTTC. The encoded protein is CATSDLQDRDPYEQYF.

This chain uses TRBV9 with TRBJ2-6; D ambiguous. Germline CDR1 reads SGDLS; CDR2 reads YYNGEE. V dropped 7 bases and J dropped 0 bases, with 8 bases sitting between them. CDR3 length: 14 residues. The CDR3 nucleotides are TGTGCCAGCCGACGGAGCTCTGGGGCCAACGTCCTGACTTTC. Protein: CASRRSSGANVLTF.

The sample holds one count of this clone. The rearrangement joins TRBV5-6 to TRBJ1-2; D gene unclear. Germline CDR1 is SGHDT and CDR2 is YYEEEE. CDR3 size: 15 residues. V dropped 4 bases and J dropped 7 bases, with 20 bases sitting between them. CDR3 nucleotide sequence: TGTGCCAGCAGCCCCCCCCTGGACGGCCCCATTGGCTACACCTTC. This gives the protein CASSPPLDGPIGYTF. The whole variable domain, remainder taken from reference TRBV5-6 and TRBJ1-2, is DAGVTQSPTHLIKTRGQQVTLRCSPKSGHDTVSWYQQALGQGPQFIFQYYEEEERQRGNFPDRFSGHQFPNYSSELNVNALLLGDSALYLCASSPPLDGPIGYTFGSGTRLTVV.

The rearrangement links TRBV9 to TRBJ1-3, with unresolved D. Trimming removed 3 bases at V and 0 bases at J, with 10 bases between. The CDR3 consists of 15 residues. Germline V lookup: CDR1 SGDLS, CDR2 YYNGEE. CDR3 in DNA: TGTGCCAGCAGCGGGAGACTGAACTCTGGAAACACCATATATTTT. It is translated as CASSGRLNSGNTIYF.

V is TRBV7-9 and J is TRBJ1-1; D may be TRBD1 (5 bases). The V end lost 1 base, the J end lost 7 bases, and 10 bases lay between the germline ends. CDR1 is SEHNR, CDR2 FQNEAQ, per germline (reference sequence). The CDR3 contains 13 residues. The CDR3 loop reads CASSLVSGDEAFF. The CDR3 bases are TGTGCCAGCAGCTTAGTATCGGGGGATGAAGCTTTCTTT.

The rearrangement uses TRBV28 and TRBJ2-7; D unclear. Germline V gene sequence: CDR1 MDHEN, CDR2 SYDVKM. The V end was cut by 1 base, the J end by 2 bases, with 9 bases between. The CDR3 is 14 amino acids. This CDR3 reads CASSLFPVPYEQYF. CDR3 bases: TGTGCCAGCAGTTTATTCCCCGTCCCCTACGAGCAGTACTTC.

With regard to this clone: Sequence at one end of the junction differs from germline and may be a read error. The V and J genes are TRBV7-3 and TRBJ2-3, with 7 bases lining up with TRBD1. CDR3 length: 15 residues. CDR1 and CDR2 from the germline V gene are SGHTA and FQGTGA. The CDR3 is CASSLTGVSTDTQYF. The CDR3 nucleotides read TGTGCCAGCAGCCTAACAGGGGTCAGCACAGATACGCAGTATTTT.

This rearrangement joins TRBV27 to TRBJ1-2; the D gene is possibly TRBD1 (6 bases). Trimming cost V 3 bases and J 0 bases, with 11 bases left between them. Germline V gene lookup returns CDR1 MNHEY and CDR2 SMNVEV (reference sequence). The CDR3 runs to 15 residues. CDR3 sequence (DNA): TGTGCCAGCAGTTTTTCCGGGACAACTAACTATGGCTACACCTTC. It translates to CASSFSGTTNYGYTF.

A word on this clone: Additional DNA sequences in this sample encode the identical CDR3. The chain joins TRBV5-1 to TRBJ1-1; tentatively, D is TRBD1 (6 bases). Germline assignment: CDR1 SGHRS and CDR2 YFSETQ. Trimming removed 0 bases at V and 3 bases at J, with 9 bases between. CDR3 length: 14 residues. CDR3 DNA sequence: TGCGCCAGCAGCTTGGTTAGGGGGGACACTGAAGCTTTCTTT. Amino acids: CASSLVRGDTEAFF.

V usage is TRBV6-4 and J usage is TRBJ2-7; no firm D call. Germline V gene sequence: CDR1 MRHNA, CDR2 SNTAGT. V was cut by 6 bases and J by 0 bases, with 15 bases left in between. This CDR3 has 15 amino acids. CDR3 protein: CASRGVGGDSYEQYF. The DNA of the CDR3 is TGTGCCAGCAGGGGCGTTGGTGGGGACTCCTACGAGCAGTACTTC.

The rearrangement uses TRBV18 and TRBJ1-2; no firm D call. Trimming removed 3 bases from V and 4 bases from J, with 15 bases in between. CDR1 and CDR2 from the germline V gene are KGHSH and LQKENI. CDR3 length: 15 residues. The CDR3 reads CASSPGGEGGYGYTF. DNA for the CDR3: TGTGCCAGCTCACCTGGTGGGGAGGGCGGCTATGGCTACACCTTC.

This chain links TRBV7-9 with TRBJ2-1, with TRBD2 matching 12 bases. The CDR3 loop spans 16 amino acids. The germline V gene has CDR1 SEHNR and CDR2 FQNEAQ (reference sequence). J lost 10 bases, V lost 4 bases, and 11 bases had no gene match. In DNA form, the CDR3 reads TGTGCCAGCAGCTCCTGGACTAGCGGGAACTTAGAAGAGCAGTTCTTC. Its protein product is CASSSWTSGNLEEQFF.

This clone has just one count. The J gene is TRBJ1-1, the V gene TRBV11-2; TRBD1 is a possible D gene (5 bases). This CDR3 is built from 13 residues. With 5 bases removed from V and 11 bases from J, the gap between germline ends came to 18 bases. Germline loops: CDR1 SGHAT, CDR2 FQNNGV. The CDR3 region is CASSLTSLGGAFF. DNA for the CDR3: TGTGCCAGCAGCCTGACCAGTCTGGGGGGGGCTTTCTTT.

The chain combines TRBV21-1 with TRBJ2-2; the table's D call of TRBD2 was not tested on the DNA. TRBV21-1 has pseudogene status. This CDR3 has 24 amino acids. The CDR3 DNA is TGTGCCAGCAGCAAAGCGCTCGACCCCAGGAGGGGTTATCCCGAACAGCCCAAAACCGGGGAGCTGTTTTTT. Residues: CASSKALDPRRGYPEQPKTGELFF.

This CDR3 reads CASSPGTSGRKGYNEQFF. The CDR3, as DNA: TGTGCCAGCAGCCCCGGGACTAGCGGGAGAAAGGGGTACAATGAGCAGTTCTTC. The chain uses TRBV14 and TRBJ2-1; 14 nucleotides line up with TRBD2. This CDR3 has 18 amino acids. With 4 bases clipped from V and 4 bases from J, the junction kept 9 bases outside the gene matches. Germline values: CDR1 SGHDN, CDR2 FVKESK.

The V call is TRBV19, the J call TRBJ1-2; the match to TRBD1 covers 10 bases. V was clipped by 6 bases and J by 7 bases; unmatched bases: 8. The length of the CDR3 is 14 residues. Germline V CDR1 and CDR2: LNHDA, SQIVND (reference sequence). The CDR3 nucleotides are TGTGCCAGTAGCTCTACGGGACAGGGGTCTGGCTACACCTTC. Translation: CASSSTGQGSGYTF.

The chain combines TRBV5-1 with TRBJ2-7; no reliable D call. In germline, CDR1 is SGHRS, CDR2 YFSETQ. The V and J ends lost 0 bases and 0 bases respectively, with 4 bases between them. The CDR3 is 13 amino acids. The CDR3 DNA follows: TGCGCCAGCAGCTTGGACGTCTCCTACGAGCAGTACTTC. As protein: CASSLDVSYEQYF.